This T cell receptor beta chain was captured in a study of shared clonotypes between healthy human individuals. In the study overall: Donors had three CD4 naive, three CD4 memory, two CD8 naive and one CD8 memory plate apiece.

Remarks on this clone: Its antigen is as yet unknown.

Study-wide results and limits: Generation of non-shared clonotypes was less probable than generation of clonotypes shared by all four donors. Naive CD4 clonotype sharing across several donors was around 5.5%.

CDR1 and CDR2 (germline): MDHEN, SYDVKM. This CDR3 is 15 amino acids long. Trimming left V 3 bases short and J 6 bases short, with 17 bases between. Sorted-subset replicate PCR reactions were performed with roughly 200 ng DNA, corresponding to 25,000 to 35,000 T cell genomes. The repertoire was sequenced with immunoSEQ multiplex PCR; TCRdb's copy has only in-frame clones and lacks some. This table has 2 million to 2.5 million clones, approximately 95% appearing once. The chain is built from TRBV28 and TRBJ1-1, with TRBD1 as a possible D gene (6 bases). This receptor was taken from a man in his late teens or twenties in good health. Some clones in this sample may be carry-over from other donors' samples. The sample comprised naive CD4+ T cells from PBMCs. Subset: CD45RA+ positively selected. DNA for the CDR3: TGTGCCAGCAGTTTTGGTATCCTCGGGGGCGCTGAAGCTTTCTTT. Its protein product is CASSFGILGGAEAFF.